What follows are 29 T cell receptor beta chains derived from one specimen sequenced in a study of shared clonotypes between healthy human individuals. CD45RO-negative cells were positively selected for CCR7, leaving out terminally differentiated effector memory CD45RA+ cells. Some clones are missing from TCRdb's copy, which holds only in-frame ones; the method was immunoSEQ multiplex PCR. The sample includes about 2.1 million clones, roughly 95% of them seen just once. The material sequenced was naive CD8+ T cells from PBMCs. The receptors shown here come from a man aged 18 to 35 in good health. Some clones in this sample may be carry-over from other donors' samples.

This chain connects TRBV25-1 to TRBJ2-7; the D gene is possibly TRBD2 (5 bases). Trimming removed 3 bases at V and 5 bases at J, with 11 bases between. Looked up from germline, CDR1 is MGHDK and CDR2 is SYGVNS. The CDR3 totals 13 residues. Here the CDR3 DNA reads TGTGCCAGCAGTGAGGGAAATAGCGACGAGCAGTACTTC. Residues: CASSEGNSDEQYF.

This clone was recorded a few times. Different DNA sequences within this sample yield the same CDR3. The genes are TRBV27 and TRBJ1-5; D is unclear. CDR3 length: 14 residues. Trimming cost V 3 bases and J 1 base, with 7 bases left between them. Germline V lookup: CDR1 MNHEY, CDR2 SMNVEV (reference sequence). CDR3 nucleotides: TGTGCCAGCAGTTTCGCGGGGAGCAATCAGCCCCAGCATTTT. Its protein product is CASSFAGSNQPQHF.

The chain couples TRBV4-1 to TRBJ2-3; 10 positions match TRBD2. Germline trimming cut 4 bases from V and 3 bases from J; bases unmatched to any gene: 10. The CDR3 runs 17 residues. Germline V lookup: CDR1 MGHRA, CDR2 YSYEKL. For the CDR3, the DNA is TGCGCCAGCAGCCCACAACACCTAGCGGGAGTGACAGATACGCAGTATTTT. It yields the protein CASSPQHLAGVTDTQYF.

This chain joins TRBV18 and TRBJ2-1, with D possibly being TRBD1 or TRBD2 (5 bases each). CDR1 is KGHSH, CDR2 LQKENI, per germline. V was trimmed by 1 base and J by 0 bases, leaving 13 bases between them. This CDR3 contains 17 residues. Written as DNA, the CDR3 is TGTGCCAGCTCACCACTCCCGGGACCCCGCTCCTACAATGAGCAGTTCTTC. Translated, it gives CASSPLPGPRSYNEQFF.

The genes are TRBV19 and TRBJ1-1; 11 bases align to TRBD1. Germline CDR1 and CDR2: LNHDA and SQIVND (reference sequence). After removal of 5 bases from V and 7 bases from J, the junction contained 18 bases not matched to a gene. This CDR3 spans 18 amino acids. The CDR3 bases are TGTGCCAGTAGTGTCCGTTCTTACCGGGACAGGGGGGTTAATGAAGCTTTCTTT. This encodes CASSVRSYRDRGVNEAFF. Full variable domain (outside the CDR3, taken from reference TRBV19 and TRBJ1-1): DGGITQSPKYLFRKEGQNVTLSCEQNLNHDAMYWYRQDPGQGLRLIYYSQIVNDFQKGDIAEGYSVSREKKESFPLTVTSAQKNPTAFYLCASSVRSYRDRGVNEAFFGQGTRLTVV.

V usage is TRBV9 and J usage is TRBJ2-7; D gene uncertain. CDR1 and CDR2 from the germline V gene are SGDLS and YYNGEE. The CDR3 spans 14 residues. The V end was cut by 0 bases, the J end by 4 bases, with 11 bases between. In DNA form, the CDR3 reads TGTGCCAGCAGCGTAGGTACGGTAAAATACGAGCAGTACTTC. Protein sequence: CASSVGTVKYEQYF.

The chain joins TRBV11-2 to TRBJ1-5; 7 bases are shared with TRBD1. Trimming took 3 bases from V and 3 from J; bases not matched to a gene: 5. The germline CDR1 and CDR2 sequences are SGHAT and FQNNGV. The CDR3 contains 15 residues. The CDR3 region is CASSLQGGYNQPQHF. Here the CDR3 DNA reads TGTGCCAGCAGCTTGCAGGGGGGCTACAATCAGCCCCAGCATTTT.

The chain links TRBV5-1 to TRBJ2-3; 8 positions agree with TRBD1. Germline V gene data show CDR1 as SGHRS and CDR2 as YFSETQ. The CDR3 length is 17 residues. Germline trimming cut 3 bases from V and 2 bases from J; bases unmatched to any gene: 11. The CDR3 here is CASSSDPQGAPTDTQYF. CDR3 DNA: TGCGCCAGCAGCTCCGATCCCCAGGGGGCCCCCACAGATACGCAGTATTTT.

The rearrangement links TRBV7-9 to TRBJ2-7; D is perhaps TRBD1 (6 bases). V lost 5 bases and J lost 3, with 20 bases in between. The CDR3 runs to 16 residues. The germline V gene has CDR1 SEHNR and CDR2 FQNEAQ (reference sequence). Written as DNA, the CDR3 is TGTGCCAGCAGCCCCCCCCAGGGGTCAGGGGTCTACGAGCAGTACTTC. The encoded protein is CASSPPQGSGVYEQYF. The whole variable domain, remainder taken from reference TRBV7-9 and TRBJ2-7, is DTGVSQNPRHKITKRGQNVTFRCDPISEHNRLYWYRQTLGQGPEFLTYFQNEAQLEKSRLLSDRFSAERPKGSFSTLEIQRTEQGDSAMYLCASSPPQGSGVYEQYFGPGTRLTVT.

J is TRBJ2-1 and V is TRBV5-1; D is ambiguous. This CDR3 comprises 17 residues. Trimming left V 0 bases short and J 2 bases short, with 15 bases between. Germline V lookup: CDR1 SGHRS, CDR2 YFSETQ. The CDR3 DNA is TGCGCCAGCAGCTTGGCCCAGCGAATCCACCCCTACAATGAGCAGTTCTTC. The encoded protein is CASSLAQRIHPYNEQFF.

CDR3: CASSDGQLNTEAFF. The DNA for the CDR3 is TGTGCCAGCAGTGACGGACAGTTGAACACTGAAGCTTTCTTT. This chain uses TRBV6-6 with TRBJ1-1; D perhaps matches TRBD1 (6 bases). CDR1 MNHNY and CDR2 SVGAGI come from the germline V gene (reference sequence). V was clipped by 5 bases and J by 0 bases, with 10 bases between them. There are 14 residues in the CDR3.

This chain joins TRBV7-9 and TRBJ2-7, with 8 bases that match TRBD1. The CDR3 is 15 amino acids. Trimming at V came to 4 bases and at J to 5 bases, leaving 10 bases not matched to a gene. Per germline, CDR1 SEHNR and CDR2 FQNEAQ (reference sequence). CDR3: CASSWTLGGQDEQYF. The CDR3 DNA follows: TGTGCCAGCAGCTGGACTCTGGGGGGACAGGACGAGCAGTACTTC.

This clone was counted a single time. V usage is TRBV7-9 and J usage is TRBJ1-1; 8 bases align to TRBD1. Germline V lookup: CDR1 SEHNR, CDR2 FQNEAQ (reference sequence). CDR3 size: 13 residues. Trimming cost V 6 bases and J 10 bases; bases outside gene matches: 10. The CDR3 coding sequence is TGTGCCAGCAGGTCCGGACAGGGTTTGCGAGCTTTCTTT. Amino acid sequence: CASRSGQGLRAFF.

The chain employs TRBV28 and TRBJ1-1; possibly TRBD1 for D (6 bases). The CDR3 runs to 13 residues. V lost 5 bases and J 3 bases, leaving 10 bases between the germline ends. Germline lookup yields CDR1 MDHEN and CDR2 SYDVKM. The CDR3 DNA reads as TGTGCCAGCAGTACCTGGGGGCACACTGAAGCTTTCTTT. Protein sequence: CASSTWGHTEAFF.

This chain uses TRBV2 with TRBJ2-1; 8 positions match TRBD2. Germline V gene data show CDR1 as SNHLY and CDR2 as FYNNEI. V lost 7 bases to trimming and J lost 5 bases; unmatched junction nucleotides: 7. The CDR3 has 14 amino acids. CDR3 in amino acids: CASTGTRGDNEQFF. The DNA of the CDR3 is TGTGCCAGCACCGGGACTAGGGGGGACAATGAGCAGTTCTTC.

The V and J genes are TRBV7-9 and TRBJ2-2; D unclear. Germline V lookup: CDR1 SEHNR, CDR2 FQNEAQ (reference sequence). This CDR3 contains 10 residues. V was shortened by 11 bases and J by 3 bases, with 4 bases between the two germline ends. The CDR3 DNA is TGTGCCGGCCACACCGGGGAGCTGTTTTTT. Its protein product is CAGHTGELFF. Together with reference TRBV7-9 and TRBJ2-2, the CDR3 gives the full variable domain: DTGVSQNPRHKITKRGQNVTFRCDPISEHNRLYWYRQTLGQGPEFLTYFQNEAQLEKSRLLSDRFSAERPKGSFSTLEIQRTEQGDSAMYLCAGHTGELFFGEGSRLTVL.

Comment on this clone: The junction does not match germline at one end; this may be a read error. This specimen includes other DNA sequences encoding the same CDR3. This chain connects TRBV7-9 to TRBJ2-7, with 10 bases that match TRBD2. The germline V gene encodes CDR1 SEHNR and CDR2 FQNEAQ (reference sequence). The CDR3 extends over 13 amino acids. In DNA, the CDR3 is TGTGCCAGCAGCCTAGCGGGGGCCTACGAGCAGTACTTC. It translates to CASSLAGAYEQYF.

The V and J genes are TRBV7-2 and TRBJ2-4; TRBD2 aligns across 13 bases. CDR1 is SGHTA and CDR2 is FQGNSA in the germline V gene. J gave up 1 base and V 1 base, and 4 bases lay outside the gene matches. The CDR3 spans 18 residues. CDR3 in DNA: TGTGCCAGCAGCTTAGGGACTAGCGGGAGATTTGCCAAAAACATTCAGTACTTC. This encodes CASSLGTSGRFAKNIQYF.

J is TRBJ2-3 and V is TRBV28, with unresolved D. V lost 3 bases, J lost 0 bases, and 10 bases lay in between. CDR3 length: 15 residues. Germline assignment: CDR1 MDHEN and CDR2 SYDVKM. The CDR3 reads CASSFEATSTDTQYF. Here the CDR3 DNA reads TGTGCCAGCAGTTTTGAGGCCACTAGCACAGATACGCAGTATTTT.

V gene TRBV27 combines with J gene TRBJ2-1; 8 nucleotides align to TRBD2. The trim removed 3 bases at V and 3 bases at J, leaving 4 bases unmatched. The CDR3 has 15 residues. Germline CDR1 is MNHEY and CDR2 is SMNVEV (reference sequence). The CDR3 sequence: CASSFTSGVYNEQFF. The CDR3 nucleotides read TGTGCCAGCAGTTTTACTAGCGGAGTCTACAATGAGCAGTTCTTC.

The chain links TRBV27 to TRBJ2-7, with D uncertain. The germline gives CDR1 MNHEY, CDR2 SMNVEV (reference sequence). Trimming cost V 1 base and J 12 bases, with 10 bases left between them. CDR3 length equals 11 residues. The CDR3 region has the DNA TGTGCCAGCAGTTTATGGCTAGTCCCGTACTTC. Its translation is CASSLWLVPYF.

This chain connects TRBV14 to TRBJ2-2; the D gene is possibly TRBD1 (6 bases). The CDR3 is 18 residues long. The V end lost 0 bases, the J end lost 0 bases, and 14 bases lay between the germline ends. CDR1 is SGHDN, CDR2 FVKESK, per germline. CDR3 amino acids: CASSQEGRTDANTGELFF. CDR3 bases: TGTGCCAGCAGCCAAGAAGGACGGACAGACGCGAACACCGGGGAGCTGTTTTTT. Full variable domain (outside the CDR3, taken from reference TRBV14 and TRBJ2-2): EAGVTQFPSHSVIEKGQTVTLRCDPISGHDNLYWYRRVMGKEIKFLLHFVKESKQDESGMPNNRFLAERTGGTYSTLKVQPAELEDSGVYFCASSQEGRTDANTGELFFGEGSRLTVL.

CDR3 in amino acids: CASSPYPGGESNQPQHF. The CDR3 DNA is TGTGCCAGCAGCCCTTATCCAGGGGGAGAAAGCAATCAGCCCCAGCATTTT. The chain is built from TRBV9 and TRBJ1-5; 7 bases line up with TRBD1. The CDR3 totals 17 residues. The germline V gene encodes CDR1 SGDLS and CDR2 YYNGEE. The ends lost 4 bases at V and 1 base at J; junction bases unmatched: 11.

The CDR3 DNA reads as TGCGCCAGCAGCCCCAGAACAGGGCCCAGCACAGATACGCAGTATTTT. Translating it yields CASSPRTGPSTDTQYF. The chain combines TRBV4-3 with TRBJ2-3, with a tentative D call TRBD1 (6 bases). This CDR3 has 16 residues. Germline V gives CDR1 LGHNA, CDR2 YSLEER. Trimming removed 4 bases from V and 0 bases from J, with 14 bases in between.

The genes are TRBV6-1 and TRBJ2-5; D not certain. V was pared by 0 bases and J by 0 bases, with 5 bases between. The CDR3 totals 14 residues. From germline, CDR1 is MNHNS and CDR2 SASEGT. Here the CDR3 reads CASSEAAYQETQYF. DNA of the CDR3: TGTGCCAGCAGTGAAGCCGCGTACCAAGAGACCCAGTACTTC.

The V call is TRBV28, the J call TRBJ2-7; D remains unclear. This CDR3 has 15 residues. The V end lost 5 bases, the J end lost 4 bases, and 18 bases lay between the germline ends. Germline V lookup: CDR1 MDHEN, CDR2 SYDVKM. The CDR3 loop reads CASSPASILGYEQYF. The DNA of the CDR3 is TGTGCCAGCAGTCCGGCAAGTATATTAGGGTACGAGCAGTACTTC.

The chain couples TRBV28 to TRBJ2-7, with 13 bases aligning to TRBD2. Trimming at V came to 6 bases and at J to 7 bases, leaving 12 bases not matched to a gene. CDR1 MDHEN and CDR2 SYDVKM come from the germline V gene. The CDR3 length is 16 residues. CDR3 sequence: CASSQGLAGLSGEQYF. The CDR3 coding sequence is TGTGCCAGCAGCCAGGGACTAGCGGGACTATCGGGAGAGCAGTACTTC.

The chain's CDR3 is CASSLEDEETQYF. The CDR3 DNA reads TGTGCCAGCAGCTTGGAGGACGAAGAGACCCAGTACTTC. The rearrangement joins TRBV5-4 to TRBJ2-5; D call uncertain. CDR1 and CDR2 (germline): SGHNT, YYREEE (reference sequence). Trimming stripped 0 bases from V and 3 bases from J, with 6 bases between. The CDR3 has 13 amino acids.

The chain is built from TRBV6-1 and TRBJ2-3; a possible D gene is TRBD2 (5 bases). Trimming took off 0 bases at V and 4 bases at J, with 20 bases between the two ends. Germline V gene data show CDR1 as MNHNS and CDR2 as SASEGT. The CDR3 length is 18 residues. CDR3: CASSEAPPGMGISDTQYF. As DNA, the CDR3 is TGTGCCAGCAGTGAAGCGCCTCCGGGGATGGGTATTTCAGATACGCAGTATTTT.